Listed below are T cell receptor beta chains from one sample, sequenced in a study of blood T cell repertoires in COVID-19. The table came from immunoSEQ multiplex PCR; TCRdb's copy has only in-frame clones and leaves some out. Here the sample spans approximately 36,000 clones, approximately 75% being singletons. The sample comprised peripheral blood. These receptors were taken from a human donor in a cohort sampled during active or convalescent COVID-19. The donor label of this sample is uncertain. Both conserved end residues are part of each CDR3. D genes are given only for firm matches. Where a row states a size, it is once, few, many or the class of an expanded clone; other rows omit it.

>NA|few|TRBJ2-6|TRBV11-3
CASKLSGANVLTF
TGTGCCAGCAAGCTCTCTGGGGCCAACGTCCTGACTTTC
>TRBD2|NA|TRBJ2-1|TRBV9
CASSPFGGLAAFEQFF
TGTGCCAGCAGCCCCTTTGGAGGACTAGCTGCTTTTGAGCAGTTCTTC
>TRBD2|NA|TRBJ2-7|TRBV7-8
CASSTGLAGGHGEQYF
TGTGCCAGCAGCACAGGACTAGCGGGAGGGCATGGCGAGCAGTACTTC
>NA|NA|TRBJ1-6|TRBV6-2/TRBV6-3
CASSDLRQGQYSPLHF
TGTGCCAGCAGTGACCTTCGGCAGGGGCAGTATTCACCCCTCCACTTT
>NA|NA|TRBJ2-7|TRBV19
CASSISGSSYEQYF
TGTGCCAGTAGTATATCCGGGTCGTCCTACGAGCAGTACTTC
>TRBD2|NA|TRBJ2-7|TRBV11-1
CASSLSGRRYEQYF
TGTGCCAGCAGCTTGAGCGGGAGAAGGTACGAGCAGTACTTC
>TRBD2|NA|TRBJ2-4|TRBV6-5
CASSLAGGNIQYF
TGTGCCAGCAGCTTAGCGGGGGGAAACATTCAGTACTTC
>NA|once|TRBJ2-3|TRBV4-3
CASSRSTAGFPSTDTQYF
TGCGCCAGCAGCCGCTCCACGGCGGGCTTTCCTAGCACAGATACGCAGTATTTT
>TRBD1|NA|TRBJ2-4|TRBV7-9
CASSSGQGVGKNIQYF
TGTGCCAGCTCAAGCGGACAGGGAGTAGGCAAAAACATTCAGTACTTC
>TRBD1|NA|TRBJ1-1|TRBV24-1
CATSEPGTGAAFF
TGTGCCACCAGTGAACCCGGAACAGGGGCGGCTTTCTTT
>TRBD2|NA|TRBJ2-1|TRBV4-3
CASSQFGQGTSGLGDEQFF
TGCGCCAGCAGCCAATTTGGGCAAGGGACTAGCGGCCTTGGGGATGAGCAGTTCTTC
>NA|NA|TRBJ1-1|TRBV19
CASSIGRGLGTEAFF
TGTGCCAGTAGTATCGGCCGGGGATTAGGAACTGAAGCTTTCTTT
>TRBD1|NA|TRBJ1-2|TRBV3-1/TRBV3-2
CASSLTTGGDGYTF
TGTGCCAGCAGCCTTACGACAGGGGGCGATGGCTACACCTTC
>NA|NA|TRBJ2-7|TRBV2
CASTALTGDGEQYF
TGTGCCAGCACCGCCCTGACAGGAGACGGCGAGCAGTACTTC
>TRBD2|few|TRBJ2-2|TRBV10-3
CAISESTSGRAGELFF
TGTGCCATCAGTGAGTCGACTAGCGGCAGGGCCGGGGAGCTGTTTTTT
>NA|NA|TRBJ2-2|TRBV12-3/TRBV12-4
CASSWQGGLFF
TGTGCCAGCAGTTGGCAGGGTGGGCTGTTTTTT
>TRBD2|NA|TRBJ2-3|TRBV7-9
CASSLGGRGTDTQYF
TGTGCCAGCAGCTTAGGCGGGAGAGGCACAGATACGCAGTATTTT
>TRBD2|once|TRBJ2-7|TRBV5-1
CASGSGGPYEQYF
TGCGCCAGCGGGTCGGGAGGACCCTACGAGCAGTACTTC
>TRBD1|NA|TRBJ1-3|TRBV6-5
CASSYSGTDSGNTIYF
TGTGCCAGCAGTTACTCCGGGACAGACTCTGGAAACACCATATATTTT
>NA|NA|TRBJ1-4|TRBV2
CASSYTGFYEKLFF
TGTGCCAGCAGTTACACAGGGTTTTATGAAAAACTGTTTTTT